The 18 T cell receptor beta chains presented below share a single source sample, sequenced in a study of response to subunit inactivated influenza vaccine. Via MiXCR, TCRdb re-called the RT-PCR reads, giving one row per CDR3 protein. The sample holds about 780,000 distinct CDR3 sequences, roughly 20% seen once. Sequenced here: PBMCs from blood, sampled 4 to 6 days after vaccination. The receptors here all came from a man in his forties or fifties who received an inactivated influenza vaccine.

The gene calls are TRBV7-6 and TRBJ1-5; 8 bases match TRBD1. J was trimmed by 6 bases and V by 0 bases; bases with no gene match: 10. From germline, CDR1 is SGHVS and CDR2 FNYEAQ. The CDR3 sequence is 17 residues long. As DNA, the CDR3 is TGTGCCAGCAGCTTAGCGTGGGGGACAGGTGTTAGTCAGCCCCAGCATTTT. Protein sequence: CASSLAWGTGVSQPQHF.

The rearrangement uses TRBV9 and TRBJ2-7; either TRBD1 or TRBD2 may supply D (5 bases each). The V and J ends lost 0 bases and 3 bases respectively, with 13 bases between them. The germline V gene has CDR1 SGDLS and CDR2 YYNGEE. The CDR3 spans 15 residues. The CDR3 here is CASSVGGGTLYEQYF. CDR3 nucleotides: TGTGCCAGCAGCGTAGGTGGGGGAACCCTCTACGAGCAGTACTTC.

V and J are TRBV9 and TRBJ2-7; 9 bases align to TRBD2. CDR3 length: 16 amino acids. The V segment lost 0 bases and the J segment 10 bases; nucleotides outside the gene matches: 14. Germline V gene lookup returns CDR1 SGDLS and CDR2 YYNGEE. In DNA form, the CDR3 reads TGTGCCAGCAGCGTAGGGGTCGGGGGACTAGCCTCAAACCAGTACTTC. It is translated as CASSVGVGGLASNQYF.

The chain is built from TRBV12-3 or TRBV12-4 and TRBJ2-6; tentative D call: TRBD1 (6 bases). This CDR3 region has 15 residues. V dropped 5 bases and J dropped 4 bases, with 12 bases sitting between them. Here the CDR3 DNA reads TGTGCCAGCAGTCCCAGGGGTTACGGGGCCAACGTCCTGACTTTC. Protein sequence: CASSPRGYGANVLTF.

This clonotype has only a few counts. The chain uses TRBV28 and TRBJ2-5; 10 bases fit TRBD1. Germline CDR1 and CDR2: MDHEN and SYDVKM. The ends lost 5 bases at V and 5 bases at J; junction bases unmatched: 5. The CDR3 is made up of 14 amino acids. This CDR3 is CASSKTGGQETQYF. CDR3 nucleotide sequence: TGTGCCAGCAGTAAGACAGGGGGCCAGGAGACCCAGTACTTC.

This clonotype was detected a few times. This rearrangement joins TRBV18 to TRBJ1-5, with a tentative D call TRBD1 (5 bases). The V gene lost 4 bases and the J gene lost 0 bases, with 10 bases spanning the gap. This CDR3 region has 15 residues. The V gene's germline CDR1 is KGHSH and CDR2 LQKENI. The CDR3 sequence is CASSRAGTSNQPQHF. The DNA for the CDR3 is TGTGCCAGCTCACGCGCCGGGACTAGCAATCAGCCCCAGCATTTT.

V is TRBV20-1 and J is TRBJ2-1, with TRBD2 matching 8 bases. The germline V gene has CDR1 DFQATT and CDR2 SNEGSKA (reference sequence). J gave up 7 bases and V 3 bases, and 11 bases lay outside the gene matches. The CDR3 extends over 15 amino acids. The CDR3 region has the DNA TGCAGTGCTAGCCCGGGGGGGCGACTAGGAAATGAGCAGTTCTTC. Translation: CSASPGGRLGNEQFF.

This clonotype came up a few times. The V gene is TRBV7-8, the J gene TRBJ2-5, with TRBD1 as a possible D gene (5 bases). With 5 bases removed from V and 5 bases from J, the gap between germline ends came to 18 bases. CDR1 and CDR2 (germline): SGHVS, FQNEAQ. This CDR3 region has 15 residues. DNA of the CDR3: TGTGCCAGCAGCCCCAGGGAAGGGATGGTGGAGACCCAGTACTTC. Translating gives CASSPREGMVETQYF.

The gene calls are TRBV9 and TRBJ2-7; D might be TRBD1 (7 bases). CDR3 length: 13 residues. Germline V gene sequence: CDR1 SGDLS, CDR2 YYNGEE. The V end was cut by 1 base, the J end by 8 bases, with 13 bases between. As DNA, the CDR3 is TGTGCCAGCAGCGTACAGGGGGGAAAGCAGCAGTACTTC. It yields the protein CASSVQGGKQQYF.

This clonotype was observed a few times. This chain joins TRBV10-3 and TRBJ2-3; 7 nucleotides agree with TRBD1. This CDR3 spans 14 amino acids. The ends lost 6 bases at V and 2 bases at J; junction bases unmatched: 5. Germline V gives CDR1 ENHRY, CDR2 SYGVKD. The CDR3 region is CAISGQVNTDTQYF. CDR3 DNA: TGTGCCATCAGCGGACAGGTAAACACAGATACGCAGTATTTT.

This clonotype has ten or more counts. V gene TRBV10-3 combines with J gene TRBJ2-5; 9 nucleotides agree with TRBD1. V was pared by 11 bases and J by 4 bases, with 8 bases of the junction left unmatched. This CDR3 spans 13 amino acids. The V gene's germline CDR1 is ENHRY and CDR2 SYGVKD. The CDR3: CAVGQGTVETQYF. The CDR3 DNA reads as TGTGCCGTGGGACAGGGTACAGTAGAGACCCAGTACTTC.

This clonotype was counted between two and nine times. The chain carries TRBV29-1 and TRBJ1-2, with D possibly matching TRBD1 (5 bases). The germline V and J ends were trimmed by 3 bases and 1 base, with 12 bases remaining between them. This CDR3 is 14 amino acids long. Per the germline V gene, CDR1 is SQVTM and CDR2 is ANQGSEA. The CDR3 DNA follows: TGCAGCGTTGACTCGACAGCAATTAACTATGGCTACACCTTC. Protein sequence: CSVDSTAINYGYTF.

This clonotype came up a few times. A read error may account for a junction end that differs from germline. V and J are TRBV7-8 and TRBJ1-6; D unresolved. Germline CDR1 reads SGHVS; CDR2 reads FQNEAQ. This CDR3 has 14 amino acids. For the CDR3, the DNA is TGTGCCAGCAGCTCGCCAGCCTCCGAGCCCTTTGTCCATTTT. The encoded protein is CASSSPASEPFVHF. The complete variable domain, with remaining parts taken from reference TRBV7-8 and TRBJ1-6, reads GAGVSQSPRYKVAKRGQDVALRCDPISGHVSLFWYQQALGQGPEFLTYFQNEAQLDKSGLPSDRFFAERPEGSVSTLKIQRTQQEDSAVYLCASSSPASEPFVHFGNGTRLTVT.

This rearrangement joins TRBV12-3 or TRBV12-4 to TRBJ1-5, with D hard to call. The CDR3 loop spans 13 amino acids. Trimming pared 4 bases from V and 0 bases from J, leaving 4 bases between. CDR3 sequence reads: CASSWNSNQPQHF. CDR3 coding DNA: TGTGCCAGCAGTTGGAATAGCAATCAGCCCCAGCATTTT.

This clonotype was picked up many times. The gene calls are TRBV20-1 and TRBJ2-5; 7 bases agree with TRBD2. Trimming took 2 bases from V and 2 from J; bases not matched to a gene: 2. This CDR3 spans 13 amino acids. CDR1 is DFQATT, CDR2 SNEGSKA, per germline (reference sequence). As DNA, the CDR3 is TGCAGTGCTAGACTAGCGGAACAAGAGACCCAGTACTTC. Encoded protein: CSARLAEQETQYF.

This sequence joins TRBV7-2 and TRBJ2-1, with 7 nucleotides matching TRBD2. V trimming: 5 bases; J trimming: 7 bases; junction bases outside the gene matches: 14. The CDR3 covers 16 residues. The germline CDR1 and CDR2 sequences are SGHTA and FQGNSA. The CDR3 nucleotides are TGTGCCAGCAGCCAGGTTGGGGGGAGGGCCGGGAATGAGCAGTTCTTC. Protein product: CASSQVGGRAGNEQFF.

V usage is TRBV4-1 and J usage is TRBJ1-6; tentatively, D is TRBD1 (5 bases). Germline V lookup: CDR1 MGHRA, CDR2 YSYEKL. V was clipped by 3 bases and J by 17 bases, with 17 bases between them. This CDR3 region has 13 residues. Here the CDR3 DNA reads TGCGCCAGCAGCCAGGTTACCGGGACCGGGGTCCACTTT. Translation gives CASSQVTGTGVHF.

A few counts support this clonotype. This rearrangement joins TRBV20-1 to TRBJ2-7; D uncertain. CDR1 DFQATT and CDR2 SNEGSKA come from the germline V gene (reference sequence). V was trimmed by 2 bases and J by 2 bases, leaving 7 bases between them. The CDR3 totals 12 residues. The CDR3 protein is CSARTSTYEQYF. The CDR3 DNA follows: TGCAGTGCTAGAACATCCACCTACGAGCAGTACTTC.